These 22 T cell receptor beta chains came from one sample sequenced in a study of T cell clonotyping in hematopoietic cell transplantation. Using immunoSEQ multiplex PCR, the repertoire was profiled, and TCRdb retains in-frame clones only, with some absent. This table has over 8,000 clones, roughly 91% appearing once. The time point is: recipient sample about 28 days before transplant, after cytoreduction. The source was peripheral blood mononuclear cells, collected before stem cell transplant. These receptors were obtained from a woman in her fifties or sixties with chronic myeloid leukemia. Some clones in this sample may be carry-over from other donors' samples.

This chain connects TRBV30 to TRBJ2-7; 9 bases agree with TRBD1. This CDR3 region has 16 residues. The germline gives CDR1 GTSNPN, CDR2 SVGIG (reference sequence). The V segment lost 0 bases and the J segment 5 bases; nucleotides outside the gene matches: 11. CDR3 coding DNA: TGTGCCTGGAGTGTTTCCCCACAGGGGGCTTCGGACGAGCAGTACTTC. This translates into CAWSVSPQGASDEQYF.

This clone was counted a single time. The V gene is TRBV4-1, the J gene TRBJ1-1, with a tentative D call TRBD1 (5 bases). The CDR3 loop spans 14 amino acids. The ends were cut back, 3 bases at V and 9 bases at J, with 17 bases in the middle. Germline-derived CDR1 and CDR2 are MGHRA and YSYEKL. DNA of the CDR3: TGCGCCAGCAGCCATAGGGCTGGGCAGGGAAAAGCTTTCTTT. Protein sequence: CASSHRAGQGKAFF.

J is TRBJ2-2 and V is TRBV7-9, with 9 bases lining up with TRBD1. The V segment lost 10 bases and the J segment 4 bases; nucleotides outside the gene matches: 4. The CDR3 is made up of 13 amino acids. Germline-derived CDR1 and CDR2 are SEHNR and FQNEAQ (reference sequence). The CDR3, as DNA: TGTGCCACCTGGACAGGGGCCACCGGGGAGCTGTTTTTT. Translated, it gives CATWTGATGELFF.

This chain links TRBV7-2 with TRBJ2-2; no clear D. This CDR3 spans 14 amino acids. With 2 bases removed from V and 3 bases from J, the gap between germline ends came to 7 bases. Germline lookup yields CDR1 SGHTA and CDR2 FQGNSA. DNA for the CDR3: TGTGCCAGCAGCTTACTGTCGCACACCGGGGAGCTGTTTTTT. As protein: CASSLLSHTGELFF.

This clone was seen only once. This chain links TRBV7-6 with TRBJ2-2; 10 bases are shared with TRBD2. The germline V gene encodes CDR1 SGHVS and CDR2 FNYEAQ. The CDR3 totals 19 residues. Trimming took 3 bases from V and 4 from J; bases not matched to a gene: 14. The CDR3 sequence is CASSFPGLAPSLATGELFF. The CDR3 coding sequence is TGTGCCAGCAGCTTCCCGGGACTAGCGCCGAGTCTGGCCACCGGGGAGCTGTTTTTT. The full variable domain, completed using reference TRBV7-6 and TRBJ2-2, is GAGVSQSPRYKVTKRGQDVALRCDPISGHVSLYWYRQALGQGPEFLTYFNYEAQQDKSGLPNDRFSAERPEGSISTLTIQRTEQRDSAMYRCASSFPGLAPSLATGELFFGEGSRLTVL.

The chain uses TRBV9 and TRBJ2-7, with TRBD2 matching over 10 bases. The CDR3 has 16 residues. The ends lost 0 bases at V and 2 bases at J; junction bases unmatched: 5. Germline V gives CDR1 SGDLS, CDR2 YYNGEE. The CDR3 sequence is CASSVGPGLATYEQYF. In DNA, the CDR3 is TGTGCCAGCAGCGTAGGGCCGGGACTAGCGACCTACGAGCAGTACTTC.

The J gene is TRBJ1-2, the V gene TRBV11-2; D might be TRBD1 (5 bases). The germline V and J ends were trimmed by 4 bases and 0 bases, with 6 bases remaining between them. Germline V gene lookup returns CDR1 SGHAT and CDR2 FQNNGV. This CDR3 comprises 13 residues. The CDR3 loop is CASSWDANYGYTF. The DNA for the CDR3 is TGTGCCAGCAGCTGGGACGCTAACTATGGCTACACCTTC.

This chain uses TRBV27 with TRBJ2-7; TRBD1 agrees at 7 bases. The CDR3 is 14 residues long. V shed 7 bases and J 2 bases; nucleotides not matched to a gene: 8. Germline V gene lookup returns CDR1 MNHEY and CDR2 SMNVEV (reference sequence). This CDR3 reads CASNQDRKTYEQYF. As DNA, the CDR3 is TGTGCCAGCAACCAGGACAGGAAAACCTACGAGCAGTACTTC.

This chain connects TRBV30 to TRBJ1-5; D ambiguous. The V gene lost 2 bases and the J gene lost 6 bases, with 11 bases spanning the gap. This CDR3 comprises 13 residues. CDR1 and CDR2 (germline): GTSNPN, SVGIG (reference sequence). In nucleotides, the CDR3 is TGTGCCTGGAGTTTAGGGTGGGGTCAGCCCCAGCATTTT. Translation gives CAWSLGWGQPQHF.

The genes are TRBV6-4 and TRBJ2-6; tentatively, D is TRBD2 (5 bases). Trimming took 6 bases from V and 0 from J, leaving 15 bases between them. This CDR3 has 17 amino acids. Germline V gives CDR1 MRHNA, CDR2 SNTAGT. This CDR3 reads CASRERESISGANVLTF. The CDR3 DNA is TGTGCCAGCAGGGAGAGGGAGAGTATCTCTGGGGCCAACGTCCTGACTTTC.

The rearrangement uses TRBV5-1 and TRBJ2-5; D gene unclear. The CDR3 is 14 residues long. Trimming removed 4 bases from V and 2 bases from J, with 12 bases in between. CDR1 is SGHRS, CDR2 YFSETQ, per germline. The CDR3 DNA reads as TGCGCCAGCAGCCACCCCCGTGGGCAAGAGACCCAGTACTTC. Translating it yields CASSHPRGQETQYF.

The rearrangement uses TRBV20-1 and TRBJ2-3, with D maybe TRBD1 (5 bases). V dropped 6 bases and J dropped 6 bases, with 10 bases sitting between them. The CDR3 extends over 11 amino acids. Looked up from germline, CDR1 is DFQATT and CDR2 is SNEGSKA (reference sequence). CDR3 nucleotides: TGCAGTGCCAGGGTCGGGGATACGCAGTATTTT. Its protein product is CSARVGDTQYF.

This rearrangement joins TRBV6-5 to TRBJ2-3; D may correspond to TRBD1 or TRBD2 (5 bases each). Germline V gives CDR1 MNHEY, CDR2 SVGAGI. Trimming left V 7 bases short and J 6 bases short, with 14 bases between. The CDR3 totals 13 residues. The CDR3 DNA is TGTGCCAGCACCGGGACCCAGAAGGATACGCAGTATTTT. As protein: CASTGTQKDTQYF.

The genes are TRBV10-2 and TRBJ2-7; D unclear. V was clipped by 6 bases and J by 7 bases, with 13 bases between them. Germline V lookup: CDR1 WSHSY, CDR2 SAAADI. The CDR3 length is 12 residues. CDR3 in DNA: TGCGCCAGCAGGGCAGGTCTGGGGGAGCAGTACTTC. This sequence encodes CASRAGLGEQYF.

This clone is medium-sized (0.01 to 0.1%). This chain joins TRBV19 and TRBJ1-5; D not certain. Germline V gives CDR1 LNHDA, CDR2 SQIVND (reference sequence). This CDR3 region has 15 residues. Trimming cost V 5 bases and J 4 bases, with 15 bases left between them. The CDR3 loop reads CASSPLKFLNQPQHF. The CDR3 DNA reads TGTGCCAGTAGTCCGCTTAAATTCCTAAATCAGCCCCAGCATTTT. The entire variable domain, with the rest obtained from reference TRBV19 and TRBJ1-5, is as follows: DGGITQSPKYLFRKEGQNVTLSCEQNLNHDAMYWYRQDPGQGLRLIYYSQIVNDFQKGDIAEGYSVSREKKESFPLTVTSAQKNPTAFYLCASSPLKFLNQPQHFGDGTRLSIL.

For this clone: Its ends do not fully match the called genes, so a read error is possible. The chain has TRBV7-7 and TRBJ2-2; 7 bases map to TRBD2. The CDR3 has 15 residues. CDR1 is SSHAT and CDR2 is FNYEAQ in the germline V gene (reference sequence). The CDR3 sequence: CASSLGGSSTGELFF. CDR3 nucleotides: TGTGCTAGCAGCTTAGGCGGGAGTAGCACCGGGGAGCTGTTTTTT. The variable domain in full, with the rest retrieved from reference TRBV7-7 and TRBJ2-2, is GAGVSQSPRYKVTKRGQDVTLRCDPISSHATLYWYQQALGQGPEFLTYFNYEAQPDKSGLPSDRFSAERPEGSISTLTIQRTEQRDSAMYRCASSLGGSSTGELFFGEGSRLTVL.

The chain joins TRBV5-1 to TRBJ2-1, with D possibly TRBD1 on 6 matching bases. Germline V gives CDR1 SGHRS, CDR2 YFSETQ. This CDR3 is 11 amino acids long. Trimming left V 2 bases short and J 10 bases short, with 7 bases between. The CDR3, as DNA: TGCGCCAGCAGCTTTGGGACAGAGCAGTTCTTC. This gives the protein CASSFGTEQFF.

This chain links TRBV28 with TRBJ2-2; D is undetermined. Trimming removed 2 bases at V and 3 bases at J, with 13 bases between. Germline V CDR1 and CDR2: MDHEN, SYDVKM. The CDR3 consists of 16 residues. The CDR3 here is CASSLPDGPYTGELFF. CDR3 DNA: TGTGCCAGCAGTTTACCAGACGGACCTTACACCGGGGAGCTGTTTTTT.

The CDR3 DNA follows: TGTGCCAGCAGCCTCGGACTAGAAGGAAACATTCAGTACTTC. As protein: CASSLGLEGNIQYF. This sequence joins TRBV5-6 and TRBJ2-4; the match to TRBD2 covers 7 bases. The V gene end was trimmed by 4 bases and the J gene end by 6 bases; junction bases not matched to a gene: 7. Germline V CDR1 and CDR2: SGHDT, YYEEEE. CDR3 length equals 14 residues.

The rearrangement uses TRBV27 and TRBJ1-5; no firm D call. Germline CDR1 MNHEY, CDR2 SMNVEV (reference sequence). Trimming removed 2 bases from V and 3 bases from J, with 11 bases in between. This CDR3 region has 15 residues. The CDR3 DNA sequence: TGTGCCAGCAGTTTAGGGAATTATGTCAATCAGCCCCAGCATTTT. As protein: CASSLGNYVNQPQHF.

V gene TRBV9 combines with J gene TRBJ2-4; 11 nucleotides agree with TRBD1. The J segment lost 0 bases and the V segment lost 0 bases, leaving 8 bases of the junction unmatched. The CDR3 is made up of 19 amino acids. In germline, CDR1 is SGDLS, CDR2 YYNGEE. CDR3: CASSVVRTGGGLAKNIQYF. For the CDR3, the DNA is TGTGCCAGCAGCGTAGTTAGGACAGGGGGCGGATTAGCCAAAAACATTCAGTACTTC.

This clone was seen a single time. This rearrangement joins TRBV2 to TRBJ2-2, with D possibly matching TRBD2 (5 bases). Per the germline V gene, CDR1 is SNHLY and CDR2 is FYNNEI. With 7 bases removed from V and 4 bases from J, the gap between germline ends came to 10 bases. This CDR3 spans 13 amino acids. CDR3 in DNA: TGTGCCAGCAAACAAGGGAGCACCGGGGAGCTGTTTTTT. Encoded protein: CASKQGSTGELFF.